This TCR beta chain was sequenced in a study of cytomegalovirus exposure and HLA in healthy donors. Study results and caveats: Cytomegalovirus association was assigned to about 150 TCR beta chains. It was reported that the classifier diagnosed cytomegalovirus status with high specificity and sensitivity in both the original and validation cohorts. In the roughly 120 validation repertoires, about 94% of cluster scores exceeded 0, per a later analysis.

The donors were part of the validation cohort, which consisted of about 120 subjects and was separate from the first cohort of several hundred subjects. As regards this clone: Its specificity is not known.

V lost 0 bases and J 2 bases, leaving 8 bases between the germline ends. Germline V gene data show CDR1 as WSHSY and CDR2 as SAAADI. This CDR3 region has 15 residues. Profiled with immunoSEQ multiplex PCR; TCRdb holds only in-frame clones, not every one. The sample has 200,000 or so clones; over 75% are singletons. Sequences were obtained from PBMCs. The chain employs TRBV10-2 and TRBJ1-5; perhaps TRBD1 as D (6 bases). The sequence was obtained from a woman aged 18-29 years in good health and CMV-seropositive. The chain's CDR3 is CASSESGHGNQPQHF. Here the CDR3 DNA reads TGCGCCAGCAGTGAGTCGGGACACGGCAATCAGCCCCAGCATTTT.